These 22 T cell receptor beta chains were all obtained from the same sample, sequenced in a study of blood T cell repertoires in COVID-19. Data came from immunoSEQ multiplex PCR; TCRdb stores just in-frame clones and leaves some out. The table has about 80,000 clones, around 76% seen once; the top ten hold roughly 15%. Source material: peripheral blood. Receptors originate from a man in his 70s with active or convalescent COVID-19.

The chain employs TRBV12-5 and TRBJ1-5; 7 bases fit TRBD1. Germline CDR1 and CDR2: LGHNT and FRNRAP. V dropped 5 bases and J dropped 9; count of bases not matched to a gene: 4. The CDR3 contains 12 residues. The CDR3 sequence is CASGPKGAPQHF. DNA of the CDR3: TGTGCTAGTGGTCCAAAGGGGGCGCCCCAGCATTTT.

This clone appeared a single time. The CDR3 coding sequence is TGTGCCAGCAGGGGACAGCCAACTAATGAAAAACTGTTTTTT. It specifies CASRGQPTNEKLFF. This sequence joins TRBV2 and TRBJ1-4; TRBD1 matches at 7 bases. V dropped 6 bases and J dropped 0; count of bases not matched to a gene: 1. The CDR3 is made up of 14 amino acids. Germline CDR1 reads SNHLY; CDR2 reads FYNNEI.

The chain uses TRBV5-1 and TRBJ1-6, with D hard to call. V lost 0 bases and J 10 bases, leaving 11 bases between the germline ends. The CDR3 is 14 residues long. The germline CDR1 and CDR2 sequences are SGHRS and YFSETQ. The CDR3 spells CASSLVGVGSPLHF. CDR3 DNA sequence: TGCGCCAGCAGCTTGGTCGGGGTTGGATCACCCCTCCACTTT. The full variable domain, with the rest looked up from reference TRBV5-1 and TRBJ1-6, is KAGVTQTPRYLIKTRGQQVTLSCSPISGHRSVSWYQQTPGQGLQFLFEYFSETQRNKGNFPGRFSGRQFSNSRSEMNVSTLELGDSALYLCASSLVGVGSPLHFGNGTRLTVT.

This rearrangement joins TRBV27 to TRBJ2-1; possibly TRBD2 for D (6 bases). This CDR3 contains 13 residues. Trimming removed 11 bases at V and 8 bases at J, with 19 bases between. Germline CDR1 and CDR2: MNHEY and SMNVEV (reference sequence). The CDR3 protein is CAVRGGLFDEQFF. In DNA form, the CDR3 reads TGTGCCGTGCGGGGCGGTCTTTTTGATGAGCAGTTCTTC.

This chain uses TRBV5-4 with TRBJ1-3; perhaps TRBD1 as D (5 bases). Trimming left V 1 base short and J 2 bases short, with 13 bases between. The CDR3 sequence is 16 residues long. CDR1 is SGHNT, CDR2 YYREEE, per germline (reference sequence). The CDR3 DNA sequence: TGTGCCAGCAGCTTGCAGACGGGCAGGGCTGGAAACACCATATATTTT. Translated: CASSLQTGRAGNTIYF.

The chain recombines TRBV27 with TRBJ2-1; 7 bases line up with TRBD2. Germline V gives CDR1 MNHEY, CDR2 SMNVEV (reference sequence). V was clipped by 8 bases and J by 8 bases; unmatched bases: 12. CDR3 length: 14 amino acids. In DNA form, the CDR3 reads TGTGCCAGCTTTACCTTTGCGGGGAGGGATGAGCAGTTCTTC. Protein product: CASFTFAGRDEQFF.

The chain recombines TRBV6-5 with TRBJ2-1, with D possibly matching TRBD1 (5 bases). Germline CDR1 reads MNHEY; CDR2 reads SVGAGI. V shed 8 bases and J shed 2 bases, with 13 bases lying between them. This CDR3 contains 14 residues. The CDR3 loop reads CASSGRQTYNEQFF. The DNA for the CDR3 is TGTGCCAGCTCTGGAAGACAGACCTACAATGAGCAGTTCTTC.

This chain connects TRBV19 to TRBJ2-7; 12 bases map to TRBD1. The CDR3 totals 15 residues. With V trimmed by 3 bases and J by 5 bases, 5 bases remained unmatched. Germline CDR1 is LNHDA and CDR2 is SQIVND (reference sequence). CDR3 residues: CASSIPGTGGNEQYF. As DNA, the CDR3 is TGTGCCAGTAGTATCCCCGGGACAGGGGGCAACGAGCAGTACTTC.

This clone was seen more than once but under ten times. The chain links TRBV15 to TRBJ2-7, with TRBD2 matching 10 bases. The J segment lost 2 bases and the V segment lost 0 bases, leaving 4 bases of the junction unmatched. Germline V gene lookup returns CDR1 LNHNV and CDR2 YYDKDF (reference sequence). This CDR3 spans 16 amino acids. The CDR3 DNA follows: TGTGCCACCAGCAGAGATCGGACTAGCGGAACCTACGAGCAGTACTTC. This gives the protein CATSRDRTSGTYEQYF.

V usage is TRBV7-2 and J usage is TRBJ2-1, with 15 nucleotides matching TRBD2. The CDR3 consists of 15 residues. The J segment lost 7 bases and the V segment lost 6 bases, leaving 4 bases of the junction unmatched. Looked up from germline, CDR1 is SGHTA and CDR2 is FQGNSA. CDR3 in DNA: TGTGCCAGCAGAATGGGACTAGCGGGGGGTAATGAGCAGTTCTTC. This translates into CASRMGLAGGNEQFF.

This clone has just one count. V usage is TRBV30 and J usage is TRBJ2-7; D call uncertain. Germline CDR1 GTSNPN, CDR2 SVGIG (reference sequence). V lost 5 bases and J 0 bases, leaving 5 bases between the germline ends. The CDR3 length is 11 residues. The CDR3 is CAWASSYEQYF. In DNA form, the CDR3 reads TGTGCCTGGGCCAGCTCCTACGAGCAGTACTTC.

This chain's CDR3 is CASSPYEGTNTEAFF. The DNA for the CDR3 is TGCGCCAGCAGCCCGTACGAGGGTACGAACACTGAAGCTTTCTTT. The V and J genes are TRBV5-1 and TRBJ1-1, with unresolved D. CDR1 and CDR2 (germline): SGHRS, YFSETQ. This CDR3 is built from 15 residues. Between the trimmed V and J ends, which lost 4 bases and 1 base, there was a span of 14 bases.

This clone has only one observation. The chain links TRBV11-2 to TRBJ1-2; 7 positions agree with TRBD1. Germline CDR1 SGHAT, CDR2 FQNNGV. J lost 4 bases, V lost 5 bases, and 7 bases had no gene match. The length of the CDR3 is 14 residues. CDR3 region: CASSKTGSSYGYTF. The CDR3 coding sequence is TGTGCCAGCAGCAAGACAGGGTCCTCCTATGGCTACACCTTC.

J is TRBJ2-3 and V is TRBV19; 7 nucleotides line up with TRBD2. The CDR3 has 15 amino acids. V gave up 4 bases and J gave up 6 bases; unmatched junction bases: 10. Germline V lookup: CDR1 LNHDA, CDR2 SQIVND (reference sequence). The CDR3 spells CASSTGGGPVDTQYF. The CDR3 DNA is TGTGCCAGTAGTACGGGCGGGGGTCCCGTGGATACGCAGTATTTT.

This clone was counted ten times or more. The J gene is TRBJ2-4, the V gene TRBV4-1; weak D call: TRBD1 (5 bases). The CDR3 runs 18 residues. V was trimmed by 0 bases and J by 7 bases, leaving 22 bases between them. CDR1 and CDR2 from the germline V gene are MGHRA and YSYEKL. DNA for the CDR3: TGCGCCAGCAGCCAAGATCCGTTTGGGGCCGGACGGCGGAACATTCAGTACTTC. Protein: CASSQDPFGAGRRNIQYF.

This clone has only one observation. CDR3 region: CAISDFQGLSNTIYF. The CDR3 coding sequence is TGTGCCATCAGTGACTTCCAGGGATTAAGTAACACCATATATTTT. V is TRBV10-3 and J is TRBJ1-3, with D maybe TRBD1 (5 bases). V was clipped by 3 bases and J by 7 bases, with 16 bases between them. The CDR3 runs 15 residues. Germline V gene lookup returns CDR1 ENHRY and CDR2 SYGVKD.

DNA for the CDR3: TGTGCCAGCAGTTTACCGGTTAGCACTGAAGCTTTCTTT. Its translation: CASSLPVSTEAFF. This chain links TRBV28 with TRBJ1-1; no reliable D call. CDR1 and CDR2 from the germline V gene are MDHEN and SYDVKM. This CDR3 spans 13 amino acids. Between the trimmed V and J ends, which lost 2 bases and 4 bases, there was a span of 8 bases.

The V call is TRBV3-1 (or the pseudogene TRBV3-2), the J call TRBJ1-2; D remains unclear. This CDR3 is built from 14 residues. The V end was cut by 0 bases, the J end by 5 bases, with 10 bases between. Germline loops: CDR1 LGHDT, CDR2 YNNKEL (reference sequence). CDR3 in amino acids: CASSQDGLSYGYTF. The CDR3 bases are TGTGCCAGCAGCCAAGATGGGCTATCATATGGCTACACCTTC.

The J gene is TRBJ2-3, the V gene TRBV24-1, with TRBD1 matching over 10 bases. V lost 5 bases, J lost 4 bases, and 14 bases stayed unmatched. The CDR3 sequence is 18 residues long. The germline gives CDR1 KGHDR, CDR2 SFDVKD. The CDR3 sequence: CATSGELGDRGGADTQYF. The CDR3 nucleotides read TGTGCCACCAGTGGAGAGCTAGGGGACAGGGGTGGCGCAGATACGCAGTATTTT.

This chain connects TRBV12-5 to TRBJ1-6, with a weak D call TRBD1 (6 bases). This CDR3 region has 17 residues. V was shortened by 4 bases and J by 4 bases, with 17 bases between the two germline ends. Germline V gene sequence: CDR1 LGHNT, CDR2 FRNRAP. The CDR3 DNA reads TGTGCTAGTGGTTCCACGACAGGTTCCAAGTATAATTCACCCCTCCACTTT. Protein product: CASGSTTGSKYNSPLHF.

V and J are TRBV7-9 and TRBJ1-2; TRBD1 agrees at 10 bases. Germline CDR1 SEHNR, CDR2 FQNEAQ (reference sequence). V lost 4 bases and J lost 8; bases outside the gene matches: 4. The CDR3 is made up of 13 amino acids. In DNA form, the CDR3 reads TGTGCCAGCAGCTACGACAGGGGGCTCGGCTACACCTTC. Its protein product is CASSYDRGLGYTF. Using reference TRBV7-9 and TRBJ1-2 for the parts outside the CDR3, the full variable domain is DTGVSQNPRHKITKRGQNVTFRCDPISEHNRLYWYRQTLGQGPEFLTYFQNEAQLEKSRLLSDRFSAERPKGSFSTLEIQRTEQGDSAMYLCASSYDRGLGYTFGSGTRLTVV.

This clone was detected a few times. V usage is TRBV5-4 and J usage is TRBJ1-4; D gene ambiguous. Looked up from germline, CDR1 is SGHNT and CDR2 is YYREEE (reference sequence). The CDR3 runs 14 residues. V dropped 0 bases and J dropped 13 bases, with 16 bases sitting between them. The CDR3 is CASSLDSPDGGLFF. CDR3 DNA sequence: TGTGCCAGCAGCTTGGACAGCCCCGATGGAGGACTGTTTTTT.